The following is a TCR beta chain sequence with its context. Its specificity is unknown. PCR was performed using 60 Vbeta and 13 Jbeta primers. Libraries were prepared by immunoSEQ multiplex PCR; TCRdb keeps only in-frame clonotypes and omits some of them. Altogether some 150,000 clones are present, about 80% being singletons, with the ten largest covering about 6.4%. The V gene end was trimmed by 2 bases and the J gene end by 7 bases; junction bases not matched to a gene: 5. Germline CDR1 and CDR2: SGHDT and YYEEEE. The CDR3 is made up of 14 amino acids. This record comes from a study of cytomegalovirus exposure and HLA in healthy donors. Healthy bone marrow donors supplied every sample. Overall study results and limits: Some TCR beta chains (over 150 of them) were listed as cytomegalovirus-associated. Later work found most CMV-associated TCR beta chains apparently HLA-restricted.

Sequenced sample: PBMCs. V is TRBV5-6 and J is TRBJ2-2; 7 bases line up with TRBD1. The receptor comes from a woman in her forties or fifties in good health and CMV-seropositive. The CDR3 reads CASSFGRGNGELFF. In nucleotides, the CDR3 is TGTGCCAGCAGCTTCGGCAGGGGGAACGGGGAGCTGTTTTTT.